The 15 T cell receptor beta chains in this list originate from one sample, sequenced in a study of blood T cell repertoires in COVID-19. Some clones are missing from TCRdb's copy, which holds only in-frame ones; the method was immunoSEQ multiplex PCR. The sample has some 240,000 clones, about 79% seen once. The sequenced sample was peripheral blood. The receptor source for this set is a woman of 80 years or more with acute or convalescent COVID-19.

The chain couples TRBV3-1 (or the pseudogene TRBV3-2) to TRBJ2-1; 11 nucleotides match TRBD2. CDR1 is LGHDT and CDR2 is YNNKEL in the germline V gene (reference sequence). V shed 1 base, J shed 8 bases, and the junction held 13 bases outside the gene matches. The CDR3 loop spans 18 amino acids. CDR3 amino acids: CASSQGISGGAGADEQFF. The DNA of the CDR3 is TGTGCCAGCAGCCAAGGTATTAGCGGGGGGGCAGGCGCCGATGAGCAGTTCTTC.

The V and J genes are TRBV28 and TRBJ1-6, with 7 nucleotides matching TRBD1. Trimming removed 5 bases from V and 8 bases from J; junction bases left unmatched: 6. This CDR3 has 14 residues. From germline, CDR1 is MDHEN and CDR2 SYDVKM. The CDR3 sequence is CASSDRAVDSPLHF. DNA for the CDR3: TGTGCCAGCAGTGACAGGGCCGTTGATTCACCCCTCCACTTT.

This chain joins TRBV5-1 and TRBJ2-1; TRBD2 is a possible D gene (6 bases). The length of the CDR3 is 13 residues. Germline assignment: CDR1 SGHRS and CDR2 YFSETQ. V was cut by 4 bases and J by 4 bases, with 9 bases left in between. Here the CDR3 reads CASSTGLYNEQFF. The CDR3 coding sequence is TGCGCCAGCAGCACGGGACTTTACAATGAGCAGTTCTTC.

The chain joins TRBV3-1 (or the pseudogene TRBV3-2) to TRBJ2-5; 10 bases line up with TRBD1. The CDR3 extends over 16 amino acids. Trimming removed 1 base from V and 1 base from J; junction bases left unmatched: 3. Germline CDR1 LGHDT, CDR2 YNNKEL (reference sequence). The CDR3 region has the DNA TGTGCCAGCAGCCAAGCCGGGACAGGGGTCCAAGAGACCCAGTACTTC. It encodes CASSQAGTGVQETQYF.

This clone is a singleton in its sample. This chain connects TRBV4-1 to TRBJ1-1; D gene ambiguous. V was clipped by 1 base and J by 3 bases, with 9 bases between them. Germline CDR1 MGHRA, CDR2 YSYEKL. The CDR3 contains 14 residues. CDR3 DNA: TGCGCCAGCAGCCAAGGCAGTCCGTACACTGAAGCTTTCTTT. This sequence encodes CASSQGSPYTEAFF.

V gene TRBV20-1 combines with J gene TRBJ2-7, with unresolved D. Germline V gene data show CDR1 as DFQATT and CDR2 as SNEGSKA (reference sequence). The CDR3 consists of 14 residues. The V end lost 5 bases, the J end lost 1 base, and 15 bases lay between the germline ends. This CDR3 is CSACAGSLSYEQYF. The CDR3 DNA sequence: TGCAGTGCTTGTGCCGGGTCTCTTTCCTACGAGCAGTACTTC.

This rearrangement joins TRBV5-1 to TRBJ2-3; 7 nucleotides agree with TRBD2. CDR3 size: 16 residues. J was trimmed by 0 bases and V by 2 bases; bases with no gene match: 6. CDR1 and CDR2 from the germline V gene are SGHRS and YFSETQ. In DNA, the CDR3 is TGCGCCAGCAGCTTACCAACTAGCGATAGCACAGATACGCAGTATTTT. This translates into CASSLPTSDSTDTQYF.

The V and J genes are TRBV19 and TRBJ2-3; D may be TRBD2 (6 bases). From germline, CDR1 is LNHDA and CDR2 SQIVND (reference sequence). The CDR3 spans 13 residues. V was cut by 6 bases and J by 5 bases, with 12 bases left in between. CDR3 residues: CASSAGIIDTQYF. The CDR3 bases are TGTGCCAGTAGCGCGGGAATCATAGATACGCAGTATTTT.

In its sample, this clone was seen once. The chain uses TRBV18 and TRBJ1-5; D is uncertain. Trimming left V 2 bases short and J 1 base short, with 12 bases between. CDR3 length: 16 amino acids. Per the germline V gene, CDR1 is KGHSH and CDR2 is LQKENI. The CDR3 bases are TGTGCCAGCTCACCATCCGGGGTGGCGAGCAATCAGCCCCAGCATTTT. Its protein product is CASSPSGVASNQPQHF.

V gene TRBV15 combines with J gene TRBJ2-3; perhaps TRBD1 as D (7 bases). Trimming removed 3 bases at V and 5 bases at J, with 12 bases between. This CDR3 spans 14 amino acids. Germline V gene data show CDR1 as LNHNV and CDR2 as YYDKDF (reference sequence). This CDR3 reads CATSSRRDRDTQYF. For the CDR3, the DNA is TGTGCCACCAGCAGCCGGAGGGACAGAGATACGCAGTATTTT.

The chain links TRBV30 to TRBJ1-4, with no clear D. This CDR3 is 10 amino acids long. V was shortened by 6 bases and J by 8 bases, with 7 bases between the two germline ends. Germline V CDR1 and CDR2: GTSNPN, SVGIG (reference sequence). CDR3 sequence reads: CACLQEKLFF. The CDR3 nucleotides read TGTGCCTGCTTACAGGAAAAACTGTTTTTT.

The V call is TRBV19, the J call TRBJ1-5; 7 nucleotides match TRBD1. Trimming took 4 bases from V and 9 from J; bases not matched to a gene: 9. Germline V gene sequence: CDR1 LNHDA, CDR2 SQIVND (reference sequence). CDR3 length: 14 amino acids. The CDR3 DNA is TGTGCCAGTAGTACCGGACAGGCATTTGGGCCCCAGCATTTT. Its protein is CASSTGQAFGPQHF.

Only a few counts were recorded for this clone. The chain carries TRBV15 and TRBJ2-1; TRBD1 matches at 9 bases. This CDR3 has 14 amino acids. After removal of 4 bases from V and 8 bases from J, the junction contained 6 bases not matched to a gene. Germline V gene lookup returns CDR1 LNHNV and CDR2 YYDKDF (reference sequence). DNA for the CDR3: TGTGCCACCAGCAAGGGACAGGGAATCGATGAGCAGTTCTTC. It codes for CATSKGQGIDEQFF.

The chain recombines TRBV7-9 with TRBJ1-2; 8 bases fit TRBD1. The CDR3 has 15 amino acids. Germline V CDR1 and CDR2: SEHNR, FQNEAQ (reference sequence). V lost 1 base to trimming and J lost 6 bases; unmatched junction nucleotides: 7. CDR3 nucleotide sequence: TGTGCCAGCAGCTTAGTCGGGACAGGACTACATGGCTACACCTTC. Translated, it gives CASSLVGTGLHGYTF.

This sequence joins TRBV24-1 and TRBJ1-2; D is possibly TRBD1 (6 bases). The germline V gene has CDR1 KGHDR and CDR2 SFDVKD. This CDR3 contains 15 residues. Trimming cost V 3 bases and J 6 bases, with 16 bases left between them. CDR3: CATSDPSTGSHGYTF. The DNA for the CDR3 is TGTGCCACCAGTGATCCCTCGACAGGTTCTCATGGCTACACCTTC.